Listed here are 29 T cell receptor beta chains from one sample, sequenced in a study of blood T cells in healthy people across ages. For the second PCR, which ran for about 7 to 11 cycles, a sample-barcoded 5' primer and a J-beta primer mix were used. TCRdb re-called the 5' RACE reads through MiXCR, storing one row per CDR3 protein. The sample records about 670,000 distinct CDR3 sequences, roughly two fifths being singletons. The source material was blood. These receptors were taken from a man older than 75 in good health.

This clonotype occurred many times. The chain couples TRBV6-1 to TRBJ2-1, with D possibly being TRBD1 or TRBD2 (7 bases each). Trimming took 5 bases from V and 3 from J, leaving 14 bases between them. The CDR3 runs 15 residues. The germline V gene has CDR1 MNHNS and CDR2 SASEGT. This CDR3 reads CASSPRGGGYNEQFF. Here the CDR3 DNA reads TGTGCCAGCAGTCCCAGGGGGGGGGGCTACAATGAGCAGTTCTTC.

Details on this clonotype: With a much larger clone just one base away, this may be a read error. This sequence joins TRBV12-3 or TRBV12-4 and TRBJ1-6; D is unresolved. The germline V and J ends were trimmed by 5 bases and 9 bases, with 14 bases remaining between them. The CDR3 spans 14 residues. The CDR3 coding sequence is TGTGCCAGCAGTGTAGGCCCGCTAAGTTCACCCCTCCACTTT. It is translated as CASSVGPLSSPLHF.

CDR3: CASSGTARTGYGYTF. CDR3 coding DNA: TGTGCCAGCAGTGGAACGGCCAGGACTGGGTATGGCTACACCTTC. The J gene is TRBJ1-2, the V gene TRBV6-6, with no clear D. V was trimmed by 5 bases and J by 5 bases, leaving 18 bases between them. Looked up from germline, CDR1 is MNHNY and CDR2 is SVGAGI (reference sequence). The CDR3 contains 15 residues.

This chain uses TRBV7-2 with TRBJ2-4; TRBD2 agrees at 7 bases. The DNA end is a closer match to TRBJ2-7, so the J assignment may be wrong. In germline, CDR1 is SGHTA, CDR2 FQGNSA. The CDR3 consists of 13 residues. The CDR3 DNA reads TGTGCCAGCAGCCCGAGGACTAGTAGCGAGCAGTACTTC. This codes for CASSPRTSSEQYF.

Comment on this clonotype: A read error may explain this, as a much larger clone is one base away. The chain employs TRBV6-2 or TRBV6-3 and TRBJ2-5, with 9 bases identical to TRBD1. Matching the DNA end better, TRBJ2-7 makes the J call doubtful. The germline V gene encodes CDR1 MNHEY and CDR2 SVGEGT. This CDR3 is built from 14 residues. The CDR3 bases are TGTGCCAGCAGTTACGGGACAGGGCCCTGCGAGCAGTACTTC. The encoded protein is CASSYGTGPCEQYF.

The chain combines TRBV11-3 with TRBJ2-7, with 8 bases lining up with TRBD1. The J call may be in error: the DNA end matches TRBJ2-5 better. The CDR3 contains 15 residues. Germline CDR1 is SGHNT and CDR2 is YENEEA. In nucleotides, the CDR3 is TGTGCCAGCAGCCCCCGGACAGGGCCTGGGGAGACCCAGTACTTC. Protein sequence: CASSPRTGPGETQYF.

This clonotype has just a few counts. This chain joins TRBV3-1 and TRBJ2-7; D is possibly TRBD2 (5 bases). This CDR3 spans 16 amino acids. The germline gives CDR1 LGHDT, CDR2 YNNKEL (reference sequence). V was pared by 0 bases and J by 4 bases, with 16 bases between. CDR3 nucleotide sequence: TGTGCCAGCAGCCAAGATGGTCGGGGATTCGGGTACGAGCAGTACTTC. It encodes CASSQDGRGFGYEQYF.

The chain combines TRBV7-3 with TRBJ2-1; 10 bases match TRBD2. The CDR3 consists of 19 residues. J was trimmed by 6 bases and V by 4 bases; bases with no gene match: 18. Germline CDR1 reads SGHTA; CDR2 reads FQGTGA. The CDR3 region is CASSSIAPGLANLFNEQFF. In DNA, the CDR3 is TGTGCCAGCAGCTCCATAGCACCGGGACTAGCGAATTTATTCAATGAGCAGTTCTTC.

As regards this clonotype: The germline gene is not matched at one end of the junction; a read error may be the cause. J is TRBJ1-5 and V is TRBV7-6; D ambiguous. Germline loops: CDR1 SGHVS, CDR2 FNYEAQ. This CDR3 has 13 amino acids. CDR3 protein: CASSVATDQPQHF. CDR3 DNA sequence: TGTGCCAGCAGCGTAGCCACTGATCAGCCCCAGCATTTT.

This clonotype was recorded only once. Possible read error: a much larger clone is one base away. The rearrangement joins TRBV7-2 to TRBJ2-3; TRBD2 is a possible D gene (5 bases). Trimming took 4 bases from V and 6 from J, leaving 17 bases between them. CDR3 length: 15 amino acids. CDR1 is SGHTA and CDR2 is FQGNSA in the germline V gene. In DNA, the CDR3 is TGTGCCAGCAGCTCAGCGCACGGGCCGGGGGATACGCAGTATTTT. Amino acid sequence: CASSSAHGPGDTQYF.

The rearrangement joins TRBV5-1 to TRBJ2-5, with TRBD2 matching over 10 bases. The CDR3 has 14 residues. With 8 bases clipped from V and 1 base from J, the junction kept 5 bases outside the gene matches. CDR1 is SGHRS and CDR2 is YFSETQ in the germline V gene. CDR3 amino acids: CASTIAGGQETQYF. In DNA, the CDR3 is TGCGCCAGTACAATAGCGGGGGGCCAAGAGACCCAGTACTTC. Filled out from reference TRBV5-1 and TRBJ2-5, the complete variable domain reads KAGVTQTPRYLIKTRGQQVTLSCSPISGHRSVSWYQQTPGQGLQFLFEYFSETQRNKGNFPGRFSGRQFSNSRSEMNVSTLELGDSALYLCASTIAGGQETQYFGPGTRLLVL.

V usage is TRBV7-2 and J usage is TRBJ2-7; TRBD2 matches at 13 bases. Germline V gene sequence: CDR1 SGHTA, CDR2 FQGNSA. The CDR3 is 17 residues long. With V trimmed by 5 bases and J by 0 bases, 7 bases remained unmatched. The CDR3 DNA sequence: TGTGCCAGCAGCGCCCCGACTAGCGGGAGGTCCTCCTACGAGCAGTACTTC. Translation: CASSAPTSGRSSYEQYF.

At least ten counts were recorded for this clonotype. The V call is TRBV29-1, the J call TRBJ2-5, with unresolved D. Germline CDR1 is SQVTM and CDR2 is ANQGSEA. There are 12 residues in the CDR3. V lost 3 bases and J lost 2, with 7 bases in between. As DNA, the CDR3 is TGCAGCGTTGATGGCAGGCAAGAGACCCAGTACTTC. Its protein is CSVDGRQETQYF.

In its sample, this clonotype was seen a few times. The V and J genes are TRBV12-5 and TRBJ1-1; perhaps TRBD1 as D (6 bases). The CDR3 runs 16 residues. The ends were cut back, 6 bases at V and 3 bases at J, with 20 bases in the middle. Germline CDR1 reads LGHNT; CDR2 reads FRNRAP. The CDR3 reads CASGIQDRFYDTEAFF. Here the CDR3 DNA reads TGTGCTAGTGGCATACAAGACAGGTTTTATGACACTGAAGCTTTCTTT.

This clonotype was recorded many times. The rearrangement uses TRBV11-2 and TRBJ2-1; the D gene is possibly TRBD1 (5 bases). CDR3 length: 15 residues. Trimming shortened V by 1 base and J by 5 bases, and 12 bases separated the two germline ends. CDR1 and CDR2 from the germline V gene are SGHAT and FQNNGV. The CDR3 protein is CASSLVTGFDNEQFF. DNA for the CDR3: TGTGCCAGCAGCTTAGTTACAGGCTTCGACAATGAGCAGTTCTTC.

A few counts support this clonotype. This rearrangement joins TRBV5-1 to TRBJ2-1, with TRBD1 identical over 8 bases. The length of the CDR3 is 14 residues. Germline V gene data show CDR1 as SGHRS and CDR2 as YFSETQ. Trimming took 5 bases from V and 5 from J; bases not matched to a gene: 6. CDR3 coding DNA: TGCGCCAGCAGTTATGCGGGACAGGACAATGAGCAGTTCTTC. It codes for CASSYAGQDNEQFF.

The chain joins TRBV3-1 to TRBJ1-4, with 10 nucleotides matching TRBD1. This CDR3 comprises 15 residues. The germline V gene encodes CDR1 LGHDT and CDR2 YNNKEL (reference sequence). The ends lost 4 bases at V and 11 bases at J; junction bases unmatched: 10. For the CDR3, the DNA is TGTGCCAGCAGCCCAGATCCCGGGACAGGGGTCAAACTGTTTTTT. This gives the protein CASSPDPGTGVKLFF.

This clonotype was seen once. The DNA for the CDR3 is TGTGCCAGCAGCCCACCCGGCCGAGATACGCAGTATTTT. It yields the protein CASSPPGRDTQYF. The rearrangement uses TRBV7-3 and TRBJ2-3, with no clear D. The V gene's germline CDR1 is SGHTA and CDR2 FQGTGA. The V end lost 5 bases, the J end lost 5 bases, and 11 bases lay between the germline ends. The CDR3 has 13 amino acids.

The chain is built from TRBV27 and TRBJ2-7; 10 nucleotides line up with TRBD2. The CDR3 is 19 residues long. From germline, CDR1 is MNHEY and CDR2 SMNVEV (reference sequence). J gave up 2 bases and V 3 bases, and 16 bases lay outside the gene matches. This chain's CDR3 is CASSFSGKGLAGATYEQYF. DNA of the CDR3: TGTGCCAGCAGTTTTTCTGGGAAAGGGCTAGCGGGAGCCACCTACGAGCAGTACTTC.

This chain uses TRBV7-2 with TRBJ2-5; D call uncertain. The CDR3 is 14 amino acids. The germline gives CDR1 SGHTA, CDR2 FQGNSA. V was clipped by 1 base and J by 7 bases, with 13 bases between them. The DNA of the CDR3 is TGTGCCAGCAGCTTAGAAGGGCCCCGGGTGACCCAGTACTTC. Its protein product is CASSLEGPRVTQYF. The complete variable domain, with remaining parts taken from reference TRBV7-2 and TRBJ2-5, reads GAGVSQSPSNKVTEKGKDVELRCDPISGHTALYWYRQSLGQGLEFLIYFQGNSAPDKSGLPSDRFSAERTGGSVSTLTIQRTQQEDSAVYLCASSLEGPRVTQYFGPGTRLLVL.

This clonotype was detected ten times or more. This sequence joins TRBV20-1 and TRBJ2-4; 12 bases match TRBD1. Trimming at V came to 6 bases and at J to 6 bases, leaving 3 bases not matched to a gene. This CDR3 is built from 13 residues. CDR1 is DFQATT and CDR2 is SNEGSKA in the germline V gene (reference sequence). Here the CDR3 reads CSAMGQGANIQYF. The CDR3 nucleotides are TGCAGTGCCATGGGACAGGGGGCAAACATTCAGTACTTC.

This clonotype was found once. A much bigger clone sits one base away, suggesting this may be a read error. The chain recombines TRBV28 with TRBJ2-3; weak D call: TRBD2 (6 bases). The germline V gene encodes CDR1 MDHEN and CDR2 SYDVKM. The CDR3 totals 19 residues. CDR3 in DNA: TGTGCCAGCAGTCCCCACTTCGGCACAATGAAAACTAGCACAGGTACGCAGTATTTT. Amino acid sequence: CASSPHFGTMKTSTGTQYF.

V is TRBV28 and J is TRBJ1-5; D unclear. The germline V gene has CDR1 MDHEN and CDR2 SYDVKM. Trimming stripped 5 bases from V and 6 bases from J, with 5 bases between. This CDR3 region has 11 residues. The CDR3 coding sequence is TGTGCCAGCAGTCGTAGTCAGCCCCAGCATTTT. As protein: CASSRSQPQHF.

This chain connects TRBV15 to TRBJ2-3; 10 nucleotides match TRBD1. Losses at the gene ends were 2 bases for V and 5 bases for J; bases not matched to a gene: 7. This CDR3 contains 16 residues. Germline lookup yields CDR1 LNHNV and CDR2 YYDKDF (reference sequence). CDR3 bases: TGTGCCACCAGCAGACGATCCGGGACAGGGGAAGATACGCAGTATTTT. This sequence encodes CATSRRSGTGEDTQYF.

This clonotype was observed a few times. The chain is built from TRBV5-1 and TRBJ2-3, with TRBD2 identical over 10 bases. Trimming at V came to 4 bases and at J to 2 bases, leaving 4 bases not matched to a gene. This CDR3 is built from 15 residues. CDR1 is SGHRS and CDR2 is YFSETQ in the germline V gene. This chain's CDR3 is CASSAGTSATDTQYF. CDR3 nucleotides: TGCGCCAGCAGCGCCGGGACTAGCGCCACAGATACGCAGTATTTT.

This clonotype has at least ten counts. This chain uses TRBV12-3 or TRBV12-4 with TRBJ2-1, with 13 positions matching TRBD2. The CDR3 consists of 18 residues. V was clipped by 3 bases and J by 4 bases; unmatched bases: 9. The CDR3 region is CASSFLTSGRASYNEQFF. DNA of the CDR3: TGTGCCAGCAGTTTCCTCACTAGCGGGAGGGCCTCATACAATGAGCAGTTCTTC.

This clonotype was seen a handful of times. The chain has TRBV3-1 and TRBJ2-4; 12 bases agree with TRBD1. CDR3 length equals 21 residues. Germline CDR1 LGHDT, CDR2 YNNKEL (reference sequence). With 0 bases clipped from V and 0 bases from J, the junction kept 12 bases outside the gene matches. The CDR3 region has the DNA TGTGCCAGCAGCCAAGATGCCCTACGGGACAGGGGGCCCTTAGCCAAAAACATTCAGTACTTC. Residues: CASSQDALRDRGPLAKNIQYF.

The table lists this clonotype with a count of one. CDR3: CASSQAPNTYQETQYF. CDR3 nucleotide sequence: TGCGCCAGCAGCCAAGCCCCCAACACGTACCAAGAGACCCAGTACTTC. The chain combines TRBV4-1 with TRBJ2-5; the D is unclear. The V gene lost 1 base and the J gene lost 0 bases, with 12 bases spanning the gap. Germline CDR1 MGHRA, CDR2 YSYEKL. The CDR3 spans 16 residues.

The V call is TRBV28, the J call TRBJ1-2, with no clear D. The CDR3 has 12 residues. Germline values: CDR1 MDHEN, CDR2 SYDVKM. V was trimmed by 6 bases and J by 0 bases, leaving 5 bases between them. The CDR3 sequence: CASSATNYGYTF. In DNA, the CDR3 is TGTGCCAGCAGCGCAACTAACTATGGCTACACCTTC.